A single sample gave rise to the 18 T cell receptor beta chains below, sequenced in a study of blood T cells in healthy people across ages. For the second PCR, which ran for 7 to 11 cycles, a sample-barcoded 5' primer and a J-beta primer mix were used. TCRdb passed the 5' RACE reads through MiXCR, listing each CDR3 protein once. Here the sample spans about 900,000 distinct CDR3 sequences, about 48% being singletons. Material for sequencing was blood. These receptors originate from a man aged 25-45 years in good health.

The chain links TRBV20-1 to TRBJ2-1; D is possibly TRBD2 (6 bases). Trimming shortened V by 0 bases and J by 0 bases, and 12 bases separated the two germline ends. The CDR3 runs 16 residues. Germline CDR1 is DFQATT and CDR2 is SNEGSKA (reference sequence). CDR3 residues: CSARDSAGSSYNEQFF. The CDR3 coding sequence is TGCAGTGCTAGAGATTCGGCGGGGTCCTCCTACAATGAGCAGTTCTTC.

On this clonotype: A read error may be the cause here, since a much bigger clone is one base away. This chain joins TRBV6-1 and TRBJ2-1, with D hard to call. The CDR3 runs to 15 residues. V dropped 7 bases and J dropped 7 bases, with 20 bases sitting between them. Germline V CDR1 and CDR2: MNHNS, SASEGT. CDR3 in amino acids: CASITDVGSANEQFF. For the CDR3, the DNA is TGTGCCAGCATCACAGATGTAGGCTCGGCGAATGAGCAGTTCTTC.

The J gene is TRBJ2-1, the V gene TRBV9, with 9 bases fitting TRBD2. V lost 4 bases to trimming and J lost 5 bases; unmatched junction nucleotides: 10. This CDR3 region has 16 residues. Germline CDR1 SGDLS, CDR2 YYNGEE. CDR3 protein: CASSSRRGTSHNEQFF. Written as DNA, the CDR3 is TGTGCCAGCAGCTCACGAAGGGGGACTAGCCACAATGAGCAGTTCTTC.

The J gene is TRBJ1-3, the V gene TRBV20-1, with D unclear. The CDR3 spans 11 residues. Trimming shortened V by 5 bases and J by 4 bases, and 6 bases separated the two germline ends. CDR1 and CDR2 from the germline V gene are DFQATT and SNEGSKA (reference sequence). The CDR3 loop reads CSASAGNTIYF. The CDR3 DNA is TGCAGTGCTTCTGCCGGAAACACCATATATTTT.

This clonotype was counted many times. The V gene is TRBV12-3 or TRBV12-4, the J gene TRBJ2-3, with D unclear. With 8 bases removed from V and 7 bases from J, the gap between germline ends came to 16 bases. The CDR3 totals 13 residues. Here the CDR3 DNA reads TGTGCCAGCTCGCTCGGTCGGGTGAATACGCAGTATTTT. This codes for CASSLGRVNTQYF.

V gene TRBV29-1 combines with J gene TRBJ2-1; D tentatively fits TRBD1 or TRBD2 (7 bases each). CDR1 is SQVTM, CDR2 ANQGSEA, per germline. V was cut by 2 bases and J by 7 bases, with 24 bases left in between. The CDR3 is 17 amino acids. The DNA for the CDR3 is TGCAGCGTTGAATGGGCAGGGGGGGCTTCCCCGTGGAATGAGCAGTTCTTC. It codes for CSVEWAGGASPWNEQFF.

The rearrangement links TRBV6-1 to TRBJ1-2; D remains unclear. Per the germline V gene, CDR1 is MNHNS and CDR2 is SASEGT. The CDR3 is 13 residues long. Trimming cost V 6 bases and J 5 bases, with 13 bases left between them. The CDR3 here is CASREPGIYGYTF. The CDR3 bases are TGTGCCAGCAGAGAGCCCGGGATTTATGGCTACACCTTC.

The chain employs TRBV7-2 and TRBJ2-6; no definite D call. Trimming removed 2 bases at V and 7 bases at J, with 9 bases between. Germline CDR1 is SGHTA and CDR2 is FQGNSA. CDR3 size: 14 residues. In nucleotides, the CDR3 is TGTGCCAGCAGCTTATACCTAGGCGCCAACGTCCTGACTTTC. Translated, it gives CASSLYLGANVLTF.

The V call is TRBV11-2, the J call TRBJ1-2, with 8 bases lining up with TRBD1. V was clipped by 5 bases and J by 4 bases; unmatched bases: 6. Germline values: CDR1 SGHAT, CDR2 FQNNGV. The CDR3 is made up of 14 amino acids. CDR3 amino acids: CASSLDREVYGYTF. The DNA for the CDR3 is TGTGCCAGCAGCCTGGACAGGGAAGTCTATGGCTACACCTTC. The whole variable domain, filled in from reference TRBV11-2 and TRBJ1-2, reads EAGVAQSPRYKIIEKRQSVAFWCNPISGHATLYWYQQILGQGPKLLIQFQNNGVVDDSQLPKDRFSAERLKGVDSTLKIQPAKLEDSAVYLCASSLDREVYGYTFGSGTRLTVV.

The CDR3: CASSQHDEQYF. For the CDR3, the DNA is TGTGCCAGCAGCCAGCATGACGAGCAGTACTTC. V and J are TRBV5-6 and TRBJ2-7; D call uncertain. Germline V gene lookup returns CDR1 SGHDT and CDR2 YYEEEE. Trimming removed 4 bases from V and 5 bases from J, with 7 bases in between. This CDR3 comprises 11 residues. The whole variable domain, remainder taken from reference TRBV5-6 and TRBJ2-7, is DAGVTQSPTHLIKTRGQQVTLRCSPKSGHDTVSWYQQALGQGPQFIFQYYEEEERQRGNFPDRFSGHQFPNYSSELNVNALLLGDSALYLCASSQHDEQYFGPGTRLTVT.

The table lists this clonotype with a few counts. The V and J genes are TRBV5-1 and TRBJ2-5; 7 nucleotides agree with TRBD1. The closer fit of TRBJ2-7 to the DNA end suggests the J call may be wrong. This CDR3 spans 13 amino acids. Germline V gene lookup returns CDR1 SGHRS and CDR2 YFSETQ. The CDR3 loop reads CASSPFQGDEQYF. In DNA form, the CDR3 reads TGCGCCAGCAGCCCTTTCCAGGGGGACGAGCAGTACTTC.

The chain joins TRBV6-2 or TRBV6-3 to TRBJ2-1; TRBD1 agrees at 8 bases. The CDR3 is made up of 16 amino acids. V shed 2 bases, J shed 6 bases, and the junction held 9 bases outside the gene matches. From germline, CDR1 is MNHEY and CDR2 SVGEGT. CDR3 loop: CASSYDIGDRGNEQFF. In DNA form, the CDR3 reads TGTGCCAGCAGTTACGATATAGGAGACAGGGGCAATGAGCAGTTCTTC.

This chain links TRBV4-1 with TRBJ1-5; 7 bases match TRBD1. The length of the CDR3 is 13 residues. The germline gives CDR1 MGHRA, CDR2 YSYEKL. In DNA form, the CDR3 reads TGCGTCGGCAGCCAGGGGGTTGGTCAGCCCCAGCATTTT. This encodes CVGSQGVGQPQHF.

The chain is built from TRBV9 and TRBJ2-1; the match to TRBD2 covers 9 bases. The J call may be faulty, since TRBJ2-7 better matches the DNA end. The germline gives CDR1 SGDLS, CDR2 YYNGEE. This CDR3 contains 16 residues. CDR3 in amino acids: CASSGGGGGSYNEQYF. CDR3 DNA: TGTGCCAGCAGCGGCGGGGGGGGAGGGTCCTACAATGAGCAGTACTTC.

The chain combines TRBV20-1 with TRBJ2-7; D assignment may be TRBD1 or TRBD2 (7 bases each). V was clipped by 4 bases and J by 4 bases, with 17 bases between them. The germline V gene has CDR1 DFQATT and CDR2 SNEGSKA (reference sequence). This CDR3 is built from 14 residues. The chain's CDR3 is CSATQTGRVYEQYF. CDR3 DNA sequence: TGCAGTGCTACCCAGACAGGGAGGGTGTACGAGCAGTACTTC.

The DNA for the CDR3 is TGCAGTGCTAGACTAGCGGAAAGCTCCTACGAGCAGTACTTC. Its translation is CSARLAESSYEQYF. The chain combines TRBV20-1 with TRBJ2-7; 7 positions match TRBD2. Per germline, CDR1 DFQATT and CDR2 SNEGSKA (reference sequence). There are 14 residues in the CDR3. V was pared by 2 bases and J by 0 bases, with 4 bases of the junction left unmatched.

The chain couples TRBV28 to TRBJ2-1, with TRBD1 identical over 7 bases. This CDR3 is 14 amino acids long. The trim removed 4 bases at V and 10 bases at J, leaving 10 bases unmatched. Germline assignment: CDR1 MDHEN and CDR2 SYDVKM. For the CDR3, the DNA is TGTGCCAGCAGTTACAGGGGTCCTTCCTACGAGCAGTTCTTC. Translating it yields CASSYRGPSYEQFF. Full variable domain (rest looked up from reference TRBV28 and TRBJ2-1): DVKVTQSSRYLVKRTGEKVFLECVQDMDHENMFWYRQDPGLGLRLIYFSYDVKMKEKGDIPEGYSVSREKKERFSLILESASTNQTSMYLCASSYRGPSYEQFFGPGTRLTVL.

There are a few counts of this clonotype. V is TRBV4-1 and J is TRBJ1-1; tentative D call: TRBD1 (5 bases). This CDR3 is built from 15 residues. Germline V gives CDR1 MGHRA, CDR2 YSYEKL. Trimming took 4 bases from V and 2 from J, leaving 14 bases between them. CDR3 sequence: CASSLIQGFNTEAFF. The CDR3 nucleotides are TGCGCCAGCAGCCTCATCCAGGGATTTAACACTGAAGCTTTCTTT.